The TCR beta chain described here comes from a study of T cell repertoires in cytomegalovirus infection. Whole-study results and caveats: Ex vivo, HLA-C-restricted CMV-specific TCR beta clonotypes prevailed over the rest of the response.

The germline V gene encodes CDR1 MDHEN and CDR2 SYDVKM. With 3 bases removed from V and 0 bases from J, the gap between germline ends came to 9 bases. This CDR3 comprises 15 residues. Of note for this clonotype: No antigen is known for it.

TCRdb itself ran the reads through MiXCR, one entry per CDR3 protein. Here the sample spans about 700,000 distinct CDR3 sequences, roughly a third being singletons. Sequenced material: cultured PBMCs, taken from culture after CMV antigen stimulation. The J gene is TRBJ1-5, the V gene TRBV28; D gene uncertain. This clonotype was obtained from a human donor in good health (CMV status not recorded). Some clones in this sample may be carry-over from other donors' samples. In DNA form, the CDR3 reads TGTGCCAGCAGTTTGCCACTTTATAGCAATCAGCCCCAGCATTTT. Translation: CASSLPLYSNQPQHF.